This T cell receptor beta chain emerged from a study of cytomegalovirus exposure and HLA in healthy donors. Across the study: There were approximately 81 million unique TCRs (from HLA-typed donors) in an early data release. Study observations and caveats: TCR beta V- and J-gene trimming, according to a later analysis, was linked to a missense DCLRE1C variant. Solely CMV serostatus was available to characterize immune exposure.

The PCR ran on 60 Vbeta and 13 Jbeta primers. The table came from immunoSEQ multiplex PCR; TCRdb's copy has only in-frame clones and leaves some out. The data contain around 64,000 clones, 70% to 75% of them singletons. With regard to this clone: Its matching antigen is unknown.

Sequencing used PBMCs. The TCR originated in a woman aged 25 to 39 in good health and CMV-seropositive.

The CDR3 reads CASTVAKGGHGYTF. The CDR3 DNA is TGTGCCAGCACCGTCGCCAAGGGGGGGCATGGCTACACCTTC. V gene TRBV6-5 combines with J gene TRBJ1-2; weak D call: TRBD1 (6 bases). Trimming took 7 bases from V and 6 from J, leaving 18 bases between them. Germline CDR1 and CDR2: MNHEY and SVGAGI. The CDR3 is 14 amino acids.